Listed here is a single T cell receptor (beta chain). These data come from a study of blood T cell repertoires in COVID-19. Study in general: From the United States, Italy and Spain came samples of acute and convalescent COVID-19. Nucleic acid was either cDNA or gDNA, and it came from T cells, B-cell-depleted T cells, or PBMCs.

The CDR3 sequence is 15 residues long. The junction had 5 bases not matched to a gene; V was cut back by 3 bases and J by 7 bases. Germline CDR1 and CDR2: KGHSH and LQKENI. Per the original methods: Amplifying reference gene primers gave estimates of nucleated cell counts. Assay: immunoSEQ multiplex PCR; the TCRdb copy retains only in-frame clones and omits some. V and J calls and clone size come straight from that table; D and trimming were deduced from the DNA. The table shows roughly 150,000 clones, with roughly three quarters occurring only once. The sample taken for sequencing was peripheral blood. The rearrangement joins TRBV18 to TRBJ1-4; 10 nucleotides match TRBD1. The TCR sequence derives from a man in his forties or fifties with active or convalescent COVID-19. The CDR3 DNA reads as TGTGCCAGCTCACCTCCGGGACAGGGGAGTGAAAAACTGTTTTTT. This gives the protein CASSPPGQGSEKLFF.